This passage covers 19 T cell receptor beta chains from one sample sequenced in a study of cytomegalovirus exposure and HLA in healthy donors. The study ran its PCR with 60 Vbeta and 13 Jbeta primers. Clones were sequenced by immunoSEQ multiplex PCR, and TCRdb holds only the in-frame ones, with some missing. Of around 140,000 clones in the sample, 65% to 80% were seen once. Sequenced material: PBMCs. Every receptor here comes from a woman younger than 30 in good health and CMV-seronegative.

The gene calls are TRBV6-5 and TRBJ1-1, with D hard to call. The CDR3 sequence is 13 residues long. V lost 6 bases and J lost 5, with 13 bases in between. From germline, CDR1 is MNHEY and CDR2 SVGAGI. The CDR3 loop is CASRRRRETEAFF. Here the CDR3 DNA reads TGTGCCAGCAGACGACGTAGGGAGACTGAAGCTTTCTTT.

This chain uses TRBV6-1 with TRBJ1-3; possible D gene TRBD1, 6 bases. CDR1 MNHNS and CDR2 SASEGT come from the germline V gene. Trimming shortened V by 0 bases and J by 4 bases, and 16 bases separated the two germline ends. The CDR3 covers 17 residues. CDR3 sequence (DNA): TGTGCCAGCAGTGAAGCGCTTCAGACAGGCGGAGGAAACACCATATATTTT. It specifies CASSEALQTGGGNTIYF.

The sample holds one count of this clone. V is TRBV6-7 and J is TRBJ2-7; 8 bases fit TRBD1. TRBV6-7 is an open reading frame, and its role is uncertain. V lost 0 bases and J lost 4; bases outside the gene matches: 14. The length of the CDR3 is 18 residues. The CDR3: CASSYSRTGRYPIYEQYF. DNA for the CDR3: TGTGCCAGCAGTTACTCCCGGACAGGGAGATACCCAATTTACGAGCAGTACTTC.

This clone was seen once. The chain links TRBV6-1 to TRBJ1-2, with 8 nucleotides matching TRBD1. The ends lost 4 bases at V and 6 bases at J; junction bases unmatched: 10. This CDR3 comprises 15 residues. The V gene's germline CDR1 is MNHNS and CDR2 SASEGT. The chain's CDR3 is CASSVRDRPSDGYTF. CDR3 bases: TGTGCCAGCAGTGTAAGGGACAGGCCCTCTGATGGCTACACCTTC.

V and J are TRBV7-2 and TRBJ2-7; 8 positions match TRBD2. CDR3 length equals 15 residues. V was pared by 3 bases and J by 1 base, with 5 bases of the junction left unmatched. CDR1 and CDR2 from the germline V gene are SGHTA and FQGNSA. CDR3 protein: CASSFPREGSYEQYF. The CDR3 DNA is TGTGCCAGCAGCTTCCCTCGGGAGGGTTCCTACGAGCAGTACTTC.

Here the CDR3 reads CASSVTGGGSEAFF. CDR3 DNA: TGCGCCAGCAGCGTGACAGGGGGCGGCTCTGAAGCTTTCTTT. The chain links TRBV5-1 to TRBJ1-1, with 10 bases that match TRBD1. After removal of 4 bases from V and 6 bases from J, the junction contained 6 bases not matched to a gene. The CDR3 has 14 residues. Germline V lookup: CDR1 SGHRS, CDR2 YFSETQ. The full variable domain, in which reference TRBV5-1 and TRBJ1-1 provide the parts outside the CDR3, is KAGVTQTPRYLIKTRGQQVTLSCSPISGHRSVSWYQQTPGQGLQFLFEYFSETQRNKGNFPGRFSGRQFSNSRSEMNVSTLELGDSALYLCASSVTGGGSEAFFGQGTRLTVV.

The rearrangement links TRBV6-1 to TRBJ1-1; no definite D call. Trimming removed 3 bases from V and 1 base from J, with 9 bases in between. CDR1 and CDR2 (germline): MNHNS, SASEGT. This CDR3 region has 14 residues. The CDR3 DNA sequence: TGTGCCAGCAGTGAGCAACCGAGGAACACTGAAGCTTTCTTT. The encoded protein is CASSEQPRNTEAFF.

This clone was detected once. The chain couples TRBV5-1 to TRBJ1-4; D uncertain. Trimming took off 1 base at V and 0 bases at J, with 10 bases between the two ends. This CDR3 contains 16 residues. Germline V gives CDR1 SGHRS, CDR2 YFSETQ. The CDR3 spells CASSLWYQATNEKLFF. As DNA, the CDR3 is TGCGCCAGCAGCTTGTGGTATCAGGCAACTAATGAAAAACTGTTTTTT.

This sequence joins TRBV5-1 and TRBJ2-5; a possible D gene is TRBD2 (6 bases). The CDR3 loop spans 14 amino acids. From germline, CDR1 is SGHRS and CDR2 YFSETQ. The V end was cut by 4 bases, the J end by 4 bases, with 14 bases between. The CDR3 DNA reads TGCGCCAGCAGCCTACTCGGGGGAAGAGAGACCCAGTACTTC. The encoded protein is CASSLLGGRETQYF. Combining the CDR3 with reference TRBV5-1 and TRBJ2-5 gives the whole variable domain KAGVTQTPRYLIKTRGQQVTLSCSPISGHRSVSWYQQTPGQGLQFLFEYFSETQRNKGNFPGRFSGRQFSNSRSEMNVSTLELGDSALYLCASSLLGGRETQYFGPGTRLLVL.

This clone was observed once. The gene calls are TRBV6-5 and TRBJ2-1; D is ambiguous. This CDR3 has 12 amino acids. CDR1 is MNHEY and CDR2 is SVGAGI in the germline V gene. V was clipped by 8 bases and J by 8 bases, with 13 bases between them. The CDR3 coding sequence is TGTGCCAGCTCCCGAAGCGACTATGAGCAGTTCTTC. It is translated as CASSRSDYEQFF.

The chain joins TRBV27 to TRBJ2-1; 9 bases fit TRBD2. After removal of 2 bases from V and 7 bases from J, the junction contained 6 bases not matched to a gene. The length of the CDR3 is 15 residues. CDR1 is MNHEY, CDR2 SMNVEV, per germline (reference sequence). CDR3 protein: CASSLRASGVNEQFF. CDR3 nucleotides: TGTGCCAGCAGTTTACGGGCTAGCGGGGTGAATGAGCAGTTCTTC.

The chain carries TRBV11-2 and TRBJ2-2; D gene ambiguous. Germline CDR1 SGHAT, CDR2 FQNNGV. CDR3 length: 13 amino acids. Trimming left V 4 bases short and J 6 bases short, with 9 bases between. The CDR3 DNA reads as TGTGCCAGCAGCTACCCGGGTCCCGGGGAGCTGTTTTTT. Its protein product is CASSYPGPGELFF.

The chain carries TRBV29-1 and TRBJ1-2; D possibly corresponds to TRBD1 (5 bases). CDR3 length: 15 amino acids. Germline CDR1 reads SQVTM; CDR2 reads ANQGSEA. The CDR3 coding sequence is TGCACAGCAAAGTTTTATGGGGGGTTGGACTATGGCTACACCTTC. Amino acids: CTAKFYGGLDYGYTF.

The chain is built from TRBV7-2 and TRBJ2-1, with 9 bases lining up with TRBD2. This CDR3 spans 15 amino acids. With V trimmed by 0 bases and J by 6 bases, 3 bases remained unmatched. Germline V gene lookup returns CDR1 SGHTA and CDR2 FQGNSA. The CDR3 DNA reads TGTGCCAGCAGCTTAGCTAGCGGGAGTTTCAATGAGCAGTTCTTC. This gives the protein CASSLASGSFNEQFF.

This clone was detected only once. The rearrangement uses TRBV4-1 and TRBJ2-7, with 7 bases aligning to TRBD2. With V trimmed by 0 bases and J by 4 bases, 12 bases remained unmatched. Germline V gene data show CDR1 as MGHRA and CDR2 as YSYEKL. The CDR3 has 17 amino acids. CDR3 DNA sequence: TGCGCCAGCAGCCAAGAGAGCTCAGCGGGGAGAATTTACGAGCAGTACTTC. Its translation: CASSQESSAGRIYEQYF.

The chain combines TRBV6-6 with TRBJ1-5; no clear D gene. Trimming cost V 6 bases and J 0 bases, with 15 bases left between them. From germline, CDR1 is MNHNY and CDR2 SVGAGI (reference sequence). The CDR3 sequence is 16 residues long. CDR3 coding DNA: TGTGCCAGCAGCCCCTCCCGGCAGGTTAGCAATCAGCCCCAGCATTTT. It specifies CASSPSRQVSNQPQHF.

The gene calls are TRBV19 and TRBJ1-1; D is uncertain. V was shortened by 5 bases and J by 6 bases, with 22 bases between the two germline ends. CDR3 size: 16 residues. From germline, CDR1 is LNHDA and CDR2 SQIVND (reference sequence). The CDR3 sequence: CASSQTPPASGAEAFF. In DNA form, the CDR3 reads TGTGCCAGTAGTCAAACCCCGCCAGCCAGCGGTGCTGAAGCTTTCTTT.

The rearrangement joins TRBV5-4 to TRBJ2-3; possible D gene TRBD2, 6 bases. Germline CDR1 and CDR2: SGHNT and YYREEE (reference sequence). CDR3 length: 16 amino acids. Trimming stripped 2 bases from V and 5 bases from J, with 18 bases between. The CDR3 loop is CASSLIHGTEGDTQYF. In nucleotides, the CDR3 is TGTGCCAGCAGCTTAATACACGGGACTGAGGGAGATACGCAGTATTTT.

The chain combines TRBV5-1 with TRBJ1-1, with D hard to call. V gave up 5 bases and J gave up 2 bases, with 13 bases separating them. The CDR3 extends over 14 amino acids. Germline values: CDR1 SGHRS, CDR2 YFSETQ. CDR3 residues: CASSSEVVNTEAFF. The CDR3 region has the DNA TGCGCCAGCAGTTCAGAGGTGGTAAACACTGAAGCTTTCTTT.